The entry below describes one TCR beta chain. The antigen it binds to is not known. Base-call qualities are not available, and no considerably larger clone is one nucleotide away. The source of the sample is a study of blood T cell repertoires in COVID-19 (dated by TCRdb to 2020 to 2021). Regarding the research as a whole: The collaborator samples originated in the United States, Italy and Spain and spanned the acute and convalescent phases of COVID-19. The prospective study material was composed of cDNA or gDNA derived from T cells, B-cell-depleted T cells, or PBMCs. The dataset comprised deeply sampled blood TCRbeta repertoires from subjects exposed to, actively infected with, or recovered from COVID-19. The samples were drawn from two sources: the first 160 participants of the ongoing ImmuneRACE study, and 1,200 or so subjects contributed by 6 global collaborators. Where available, HLA class I and class II types were taken from metadata supplied by the sample provider and were not determined by assay-based typing. The repertoires were made available in a free public database intended to serve as a resource for research on the immune response to SARS-CoV-2. Nearly every sample came with metadata listing a de-identified subject ID, COVID-19 status, age in years and sex. General conclusions and limits of the study: The quantity of clinical and demographic metadata differed by source and by participant and was supplied without curation.

TCRbeta CDR3 regions were amplified from genomic DNA by means of the immunoSEQ Assay, a bias-controlled multiplex PCR. The source study handled its data this way. Nucleated cell counts per sample were estimated from amplification of reference gene primers within the assay. Sequence reads were collapsed and filtered to measure the absolute abundance of every unique TCRbeta CDR3 rearrangement. For each sample, productive Simpson clonality was calculated as the square root of Simpson's diversity index over productive rearrangements. In its TCRdb copy, this immuneACCESS table keeps in-frame sequences only and misses some clones. Where compared with another copy, unresolved V genes explain less than half of these, and the others have no known cause. V, J and clone size are taken as reported in that table, and D and trimming were inferred from the DNA itself. The table for this sample lists some 130,000 clones; approximately 90% of them were counted only once. Jointly, the top ten make up more than 3.5% of the sample.

Enrolling through a virtual design, the prospective study's participants ranged in age from roughly 18 to 95 years and lived across 20 to 25 United States geographic areas. Cohort assignment in the prospective study relied on participant-reported clinical history from a screening survey and a study questionnaire. For ImmuneRACE Cohort 3, a participant was defined as recovered based on two consecutive negative NP/OP PCR tests, clearance by a healthcare professional, or resolution of symptoms. Each participant in the prospective study had whole blood, serum and a nasopharyngeal or oropharyngeal swab collected by mobile phlebotomists. Additional blood draws and questionnaires over an approximately two-month period could optionally be provided by prospective study participants. Blood samples from the prospective study were shipped frozen or at room temperature prior to DNA extraction. CDR1 MGHRA and CDR2 YSYEKL are derived from the germline V gene. The V end loses 0 bases and the J end loses 5 bases, and a stretch of 17 bases separates them. The CDR3 spans 16 residues, from the cysteine through the phenylalanine. Here the CDR3 DNA is all that survives: 48 bases in frame from base 1.

The sequence joins TRBV4-1 to TRBJ2-7; perhaps TRBD2 is the D gene, with 6 bases matching. The receptor was isolated from a man over 45 who had recovered from COVID-19. The sample comprised PBMCs or T cells enriched from blood (not recorded which). The CDR3 region has the sequence CASSQDHGGRKDEQYF. The DNA reads TGCGCCAGCAGCCAAGACCATGGGGGGAGAAAGGACGAGCAGTACTTC.